At least ten counts were recorded for the clone carrying this TCR beta chain. The CDR3 is 15 residues long. Germline assignment: CDR1 DFQATT and CDR2 SNEGSKA (reference sequence). Trimming left V 4 bases short and J 3 bases short, with 18 bases between. This entry belongs to a study of early T cells in non-severe SARS-CoV-2 infection. TCRdb passed the 5' RACE reads through MiXCR, listing each CDR3 protein once. The sample has approximately 65,000 distinct CDR3 sequences, more than 10% seen once. The chain is built from TRBV20-1 and TRBJ1-1, with D perhaps matching TRBD1 (5 bases). Input material: whole blood. The sequence was collected from an adult who was a healthcare worker with PCR-confirmed SARS-CoV-2 infection or an uninfected control (not recorded which). This CDR3 reads CSATRDRRTYTEAFF. For the CDR3, the DNA is TGCAGTGCTACCCGGGACCGTAGAACGTACACTGAAGCTTTCTTT.